The sequence of this T cell receptor (beta chain) was determined in a study of identifying expanded T cells in peripheral blood. During the collection period, no donor immune events like infections were recorded. Germline V gene sequence: CDR1 SNHLY, CDR2 FYNNEI. The V gene end was trimmed by 2 bases and the J gene end by 3 bases; junction bases not matched to a gene: 9. The CDR3 totals 17 residues. General observations from the study: Technical replicates showed about 1.1 changed clones; roughly two weeks roughly 16; four weeks 19.

As to this clone: Its antigen is undetermined.

The protocol was immunoSEQ multiplex PCR, while the TCRdb copy is restricted to in-frame clones and leaves out a portion. This sample has more than 90,000 clones; 87% occur once, and the top ten carry 17%. The specimen sequenced was blood. This chain links TRBV2 with TRBJ2-3, with TRBD1 matching 9 bases. The source is a person aged 18-69 years in good health. For the CDR3, the DNA is TGTGCCAGCAGTGAAACTACAGGGGGCTGGGGGACAGATACGCAGTATTTT. Its protein product is CASSETTGGWGTDTQYF. Variable domain in full (rest from reference TRBV2 and TRBJ2-3): EPEVTQTPSHQVTQMGQEVILRCVPISNHLYFYWYRQILGQKVEFLVSFYNNEISEKSEIFDDQFSVERPDGSNFTLKIRSTKLEDSAMYFCASSETTGGWGTDTQYFGPGTRLTVL.